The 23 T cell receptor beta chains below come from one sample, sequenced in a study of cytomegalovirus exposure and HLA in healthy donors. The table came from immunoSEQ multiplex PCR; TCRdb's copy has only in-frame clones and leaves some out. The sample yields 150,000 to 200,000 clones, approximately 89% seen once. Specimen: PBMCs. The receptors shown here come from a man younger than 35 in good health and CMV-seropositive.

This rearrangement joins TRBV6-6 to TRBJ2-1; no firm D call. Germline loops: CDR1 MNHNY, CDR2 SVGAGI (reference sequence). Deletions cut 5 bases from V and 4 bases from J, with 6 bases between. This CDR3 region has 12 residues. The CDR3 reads CASSASYNEQFF. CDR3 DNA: TGTGCCAGCAGTGCCAGTTACAATGAGCAGTTCTTC.

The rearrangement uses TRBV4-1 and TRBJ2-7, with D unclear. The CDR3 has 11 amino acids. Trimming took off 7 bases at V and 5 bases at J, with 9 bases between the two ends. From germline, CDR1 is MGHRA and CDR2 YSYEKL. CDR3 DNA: TGCGCCAGCATTCTCCCCCACGAGCAGTACTTC. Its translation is CASILPHEQYF.

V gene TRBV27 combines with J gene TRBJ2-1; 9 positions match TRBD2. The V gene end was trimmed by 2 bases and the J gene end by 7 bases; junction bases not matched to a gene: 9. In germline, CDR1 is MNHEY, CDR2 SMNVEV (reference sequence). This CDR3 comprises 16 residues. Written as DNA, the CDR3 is TGTGCCAGCAGTTTAAACGGCGGGAGGGCCAATAATGAGCAGTTCTTC. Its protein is CASSLNGGRANNEQFF.

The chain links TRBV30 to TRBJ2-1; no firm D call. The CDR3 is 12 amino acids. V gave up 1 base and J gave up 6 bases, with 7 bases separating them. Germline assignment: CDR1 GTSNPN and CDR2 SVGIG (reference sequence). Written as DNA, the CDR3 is TGTGCCTGGAGTGGTTCGGGCAATGAGCAGTTCTTC. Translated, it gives CAWSGSGNEQFF.

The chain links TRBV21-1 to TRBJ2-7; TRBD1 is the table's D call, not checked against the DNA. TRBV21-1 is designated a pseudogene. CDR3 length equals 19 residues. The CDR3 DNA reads TGTGCCAGCAGCAAAGATTCCCAAGAGGACAGACTAAGACACTACGAGCAGTACTTC. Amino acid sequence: CASSKDSQEDRLRHYEQYF.

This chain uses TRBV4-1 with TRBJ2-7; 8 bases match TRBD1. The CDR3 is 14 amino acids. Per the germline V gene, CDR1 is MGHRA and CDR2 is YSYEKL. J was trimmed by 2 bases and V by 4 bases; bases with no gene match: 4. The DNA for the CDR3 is TGCGCCAGCAGCCGACAGGGGATGGCCTACGAGCAGTACTTC. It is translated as CASSRQGMAYEQYF.

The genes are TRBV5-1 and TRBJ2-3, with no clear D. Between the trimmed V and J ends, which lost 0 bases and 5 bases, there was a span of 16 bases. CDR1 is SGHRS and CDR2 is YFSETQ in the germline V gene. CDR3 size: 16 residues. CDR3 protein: CASSLGAPQAQDTQYF. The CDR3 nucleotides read TGCGCCAGCAGCTTGGGGGCTCCTCAGGCCCAAGATACGCAGTATTTT.

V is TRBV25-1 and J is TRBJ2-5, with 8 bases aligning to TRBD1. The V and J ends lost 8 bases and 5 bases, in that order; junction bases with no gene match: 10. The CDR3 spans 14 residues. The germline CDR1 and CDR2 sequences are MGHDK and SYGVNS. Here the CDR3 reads CASGRTGYVETQYF. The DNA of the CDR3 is TGTGCCAGCGGGCGGACAGGGTATGTGGAGACCCAGTACTTC. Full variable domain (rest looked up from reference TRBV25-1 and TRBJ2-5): EADIYQTPRYLVIGTGKKITLECSQTMGHDKMYWYQQDPGMELHLIHYSYGVNSTEKGDLSSESTVSRIRTEHFPLTLESARPSHTSQYLCASGRTGYVETQYFGPGTRLLVL.

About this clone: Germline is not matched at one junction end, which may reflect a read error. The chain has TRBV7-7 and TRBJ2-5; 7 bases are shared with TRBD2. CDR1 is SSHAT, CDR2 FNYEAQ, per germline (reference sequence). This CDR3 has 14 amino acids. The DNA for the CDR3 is TGTGCTAGCAGCGCGGACGGGGGGCAAGAGACCCAGTACTTC. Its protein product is CASSADGGQETQYF.

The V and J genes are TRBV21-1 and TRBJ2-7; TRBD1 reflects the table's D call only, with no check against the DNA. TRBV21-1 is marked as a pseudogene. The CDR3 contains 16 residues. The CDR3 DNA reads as TGTGCCAGCATCCGGATATCAGCACAGGGAGTCAACGAGCAGTACTTC. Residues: CASIRISAQGVNEQYF.

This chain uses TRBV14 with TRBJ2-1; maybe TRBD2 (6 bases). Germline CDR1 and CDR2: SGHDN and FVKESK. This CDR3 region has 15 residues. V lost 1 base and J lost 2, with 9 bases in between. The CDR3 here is CASSQVAGTYNEQFF. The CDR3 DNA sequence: TGTGCCAGCAGCCAAGTGGCGGGGACCTACAATGAGCAGTTCTTC.

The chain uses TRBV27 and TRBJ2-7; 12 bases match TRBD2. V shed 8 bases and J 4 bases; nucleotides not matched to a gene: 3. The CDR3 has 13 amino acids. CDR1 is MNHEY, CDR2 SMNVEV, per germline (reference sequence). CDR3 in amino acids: CASALAGGYEQYF. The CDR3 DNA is TGTGCCAGCGCACTAGCGGGGGGTTACGAGCAGTACTTC.

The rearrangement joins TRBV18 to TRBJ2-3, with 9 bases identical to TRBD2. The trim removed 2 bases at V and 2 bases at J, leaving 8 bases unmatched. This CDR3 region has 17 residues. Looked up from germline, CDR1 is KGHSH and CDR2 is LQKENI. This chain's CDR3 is CASSPSVLAGTTDTQYF. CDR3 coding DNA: TGTGCCAGCTCACCATCGGTGCTAGCGGGGACCACAGATACGCAGTATTTT.

The CDR3 loop reads CAWRRGGAPNNEKLFF. The CDR3 DNA reads as TGTGCCTGGAGGCGGGGTGGTGCCCCTAATAATGAAAAACTGTTTTTT. The rearrangement joins TRBV30 to TRBJ1-4; D unresolved. Germline values: CDR1 GTSNPN, CDR2 SVGIG (reference sequence). There are 16 residues in the CDR3. Trimming cost V 3 bases and J 4 bases, with 18 bases left between them.

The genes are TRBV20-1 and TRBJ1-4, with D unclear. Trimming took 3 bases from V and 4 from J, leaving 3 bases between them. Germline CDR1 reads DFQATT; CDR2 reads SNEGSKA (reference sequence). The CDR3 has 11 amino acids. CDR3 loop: CSASLNEKLFF. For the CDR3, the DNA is TGCAGTGCTAGTCTTAATGAAAAACTGTTTTTT.

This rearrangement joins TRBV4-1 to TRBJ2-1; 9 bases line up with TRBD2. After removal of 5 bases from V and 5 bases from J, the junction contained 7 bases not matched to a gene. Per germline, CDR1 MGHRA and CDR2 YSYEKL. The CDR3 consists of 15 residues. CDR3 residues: CASSYPLAGNNEQFF. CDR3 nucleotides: TGCGCCAGCAGCTATCCCCTAGCGGGGAACAATGAGCAGTTCTTC.

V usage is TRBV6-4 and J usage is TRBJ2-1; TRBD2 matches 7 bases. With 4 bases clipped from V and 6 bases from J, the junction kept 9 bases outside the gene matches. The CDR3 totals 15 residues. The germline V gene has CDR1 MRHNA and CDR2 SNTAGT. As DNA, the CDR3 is TGTGCCAGCAGTGTGGAGGGAGGGCCGATCAATGAGCAGTTCTTC. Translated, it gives CASSVEGGPINEQFF.

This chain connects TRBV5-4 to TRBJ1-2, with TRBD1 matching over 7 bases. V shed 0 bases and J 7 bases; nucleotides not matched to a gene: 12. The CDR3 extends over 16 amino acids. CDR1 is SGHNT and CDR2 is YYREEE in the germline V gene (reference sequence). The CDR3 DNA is TGTGCCAGCAGCTTGGGGGTTACAGGGGCTTCCCTTGGCTACACCTTC. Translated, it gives CASSLGVTGASLGYTF.

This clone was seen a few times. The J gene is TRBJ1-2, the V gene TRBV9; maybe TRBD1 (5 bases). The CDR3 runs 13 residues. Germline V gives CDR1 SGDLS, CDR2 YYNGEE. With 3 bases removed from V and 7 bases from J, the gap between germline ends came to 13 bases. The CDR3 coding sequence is TGTGCCAGCAGCGGTTTAGTAGGGGCTGGCTACACCTTC. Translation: CASSGLVGAGYTF.

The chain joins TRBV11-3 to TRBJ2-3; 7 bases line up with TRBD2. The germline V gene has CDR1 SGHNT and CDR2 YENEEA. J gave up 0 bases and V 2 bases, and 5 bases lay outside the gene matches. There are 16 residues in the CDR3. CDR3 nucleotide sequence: TGTGCCAGCAGCTTAAACCTAGCGGATAGCACAGATACGCAGTATTTT. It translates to CASSLNLADSTDTQYF.

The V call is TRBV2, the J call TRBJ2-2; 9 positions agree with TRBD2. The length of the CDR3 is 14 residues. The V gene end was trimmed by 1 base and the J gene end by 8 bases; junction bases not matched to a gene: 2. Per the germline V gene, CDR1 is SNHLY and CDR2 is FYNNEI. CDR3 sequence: CASSEVLAGGELFF. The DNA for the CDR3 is TGTGCCAGCAGTGAAGTTCTAGCGGGAGGGGAGCTGTTTTTT. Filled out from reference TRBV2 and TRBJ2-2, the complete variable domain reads EPEVTQTPSHQVTQMGQEVILRCVPISNHLYFYWYRQILGQKVEFLVSFYNNEISEKSEIFDDQFSVERPDGSNFTLKIRSTKLEDSAMYFCASSEVLAGGELFFGEGSRLTVL.

This CDR3 is CASRGTGPRPTDTQYF. DNA of the CDR3: TGTGCCAGCAGGGGTACAGGGCCCCGGCCCACAGATACGCAGTATTTT. J is TRBJ2-3 and V is TRBV2, with D possibly matching TRBD1 (6 bases). This CDR3 is built from 16 residues. Germline V gene sequence: CDR1 SNHLY, CDR2 FYNNEI. V dropped 6 bases and J dropped 2 bases, with 18 bases sitting between them.

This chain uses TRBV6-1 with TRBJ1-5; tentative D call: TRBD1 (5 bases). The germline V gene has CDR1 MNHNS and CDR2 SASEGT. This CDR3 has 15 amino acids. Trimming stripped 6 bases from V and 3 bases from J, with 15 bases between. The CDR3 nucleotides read TGTGCCAGCAGACTAACGGGGGAGGCCAATCAGCCCCAGCATTTT. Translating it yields CASRLTGEANQPQHF.